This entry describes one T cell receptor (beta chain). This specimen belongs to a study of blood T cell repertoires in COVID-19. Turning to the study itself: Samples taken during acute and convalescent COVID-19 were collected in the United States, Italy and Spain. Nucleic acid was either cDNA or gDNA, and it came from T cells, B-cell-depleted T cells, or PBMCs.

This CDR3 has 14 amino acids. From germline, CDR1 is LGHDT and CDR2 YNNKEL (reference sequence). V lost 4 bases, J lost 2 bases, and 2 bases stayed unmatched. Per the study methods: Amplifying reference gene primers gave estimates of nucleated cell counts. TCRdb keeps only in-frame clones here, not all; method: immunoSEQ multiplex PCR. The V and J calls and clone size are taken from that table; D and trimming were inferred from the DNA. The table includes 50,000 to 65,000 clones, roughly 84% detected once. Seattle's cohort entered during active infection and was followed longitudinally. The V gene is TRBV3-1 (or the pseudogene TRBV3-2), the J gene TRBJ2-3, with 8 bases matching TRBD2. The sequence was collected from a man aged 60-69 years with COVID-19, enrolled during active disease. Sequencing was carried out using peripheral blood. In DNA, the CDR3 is TGTGCCAGCAGCCCGCGGGGGGCCACAGATACGCAGTATTTT. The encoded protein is CASSPRGATDTQYF.